Here is one TCR beta chain with its context. This record comes from a study of human T cells and chemical hapten exposure. Looking at the study overall: Patch testing placed 0.01% DPC on the upper back, with readings at 6 days.

Stated time point: pre-sensitization, week 0. Treatment denoted: therapeutic diphenylcyclopropenone sensitization with weekly scalp DPC. Blood, whole and unfractionated, served as the source for total RNA extraction. TCRdb itself ran the RACE reads through MiXCR, one entry per CDR3 protein. The sample consists of 33,000 or so distinct CDR3 sequences, roughly an eighth of them appearing once. This CDR3 has 12 amino acids. V shed 3 bases and J shed 4 bases, with 9 bases lying between them. Germline V gives CDR1 DFQATT, CDR2 SNEGSKA (reference sequence). This TCR derives from a woman in her thirties or forties with alopecia areata. Some clones in this sample may be carry-over from other donors' samples. V is TRBV20-1 and J is TRBJ1-2; D gene uncertain. The sequencing used whole blood, collected in connection with sensitization to the hapten diphenylcyclopropenone (DPC). The CDR3 nucleotides are TGCAGTGCTAGGGGAACGGCCTATGGCTACACCTTC. Its protein is CSARGTAYGYTF.